Listed here are 25 T cell receptor beta chains from one sample, sequenced in a study of cytomegalovirus exposure and HLA in healthy donors. With 60 Vbeta and 13 Jbeta primers, the PCR was carried out. This table comes from immunoSEQ multiplex PCR, and its TCRdb copy is limited to in-frame clones, with some not included. The table records fewer than 40,000 clones, roughly 88% of them present only once. The sequenced sample was PBMCs. The receptors stem from a woman under 30 in good health and CMV-seronegative.

This sequence joins TRBV6-4 and TRBJ2-3; 8 positions agree with TRBD1. Germline V gene lookup returns CDR1 MRHNA and CDR2 SNTAGT. This CDR3 is 16 amino acids long. V shed 2 bases and J 4 bases; nucleotides not matched to a gene: 8. CDR3 in amino acids: CASSDRQGASADTQYF. The CDR3 bases are TGTGCCAGCAGTGACAGGCAGGGGGCGTCGGCAGATACGCAGTATTTT.

This clone turned up a few times. The genes are TRBV4-1 and TRBJ1-5; 7 bases are a match to TRBD1. In germline, CDR1 is MGHRA, CDR2 YSYEKL. The CDR3 is 16 residues long. J lost 1 base, V lost 4 bases, and 7 bases had no gene match. CDR3 protein: CASSPHRGGSNQPQHF. The CDR3 DNA is TGCGCCAGCAGCCCACACAGGGGAGGAAGCAATCAGCCCCAGCATTTT.

The V and J genes are TRBV27 and TRBJ1-4, with no clear D. Germline V gene lookup returns CDR1 MNHEY and CDR2 SMNVEV (reference sequence). CDR3 length: 14 residues. V lost 5 bases to trimming and J lost 7 bases, with 14 bases between them. CDR3: CASSPNEHGEKLFF. The CDR3 DNA reads as TGTGCCAGCAGTCCTAATGAGCATGGTGAAAAACTGTTTTTT. Combining the CDR3 with reference TRBV27 and TRBJ1-4 gives the whole variable domain EAQVTQNPRYLITVTGKKLTVTCSQNMNHEYMSWYRQDPGLGLRQIYYSMNVEVTDKGDVPEGYKVSRKEKRNFPLILESPSPNQTSLYFCASSPNEHGEKLFFGSGTQLSVL.

The chain recombines TRBV7-6 with TRBJ2-5; 7 bases are a match to TRBD1. Germline assignment: CDR1 SGHVS and CDR2 FNYEAQ. The V and J ends lost 3 bases and 5 bases, in that order; junction bases with no gene match: 6. The CDR3 length is 14 residues. The CDR3 bases are TGTGCCAGCAGCTTCAACAGGGGTTACGAGACCCAGTACTTC. This codes for CASSFNRGYETQYF.

The genes are TRBV25-1 and TRBJ1-1; a weak D match, TRBD1 (6 bases). CDR3 length equals 13 residues. The V and J ends lost 4 bases and 2 bases respectively, with 8 bases between them. The germline CDR1 and CDR2 sequences are MGHDK and SYGVNS. The CDR3 nucleotides read TGTGCCAGCAGTGCACAGGGAAACACTGAAGCTTTCTTT. It specifies CASSAQGNTEAFF.

Notes on this clone: The junction departs from the called germline gene at one end, perhaps through a read error. The chain has TRBV5-1 and TRBJ1-2; D is uncertain. This CDR3 region has 14 residues. Germline values: CDR1 SGHRS, CDR2 YFSETQ. The CDR3 here is CASSPTLSNYGYPF. DNA of the CDR3: TGCGCCAGCAGCCCGACCCTTTCTAACTATGGCTACCCCTTC.

Here the CDR3 DNA reads TGTGCCAGCAGCTTAGAAGAGGATACGCAGTATTTT. This gives the protein CASSLEEDTQYF. This chain joins TRBV13 and TRBJ2-3; D is uncertain. Germline values: CDR1 PRHDT, CDR2 FYEKMQ (reference sequence). V dropped 1 base and J dropped 6 bases, with 5 bases sitting between them. CDR3 length equals 12 residues. Full variable domain (rest looked up from reference TRBV13 and TRBJ2-3): AAGVIQSPRHLIKEKRETATLKCYPIPRHDTVYWYQQGPGQDPQFLISFYEKMQSDKGSIPDRFSAQQFSDYHSELNMSSLELGDSALYFCASSLEEDTQYFGPGTRLTVL.

The chain combines TRBV15 with TRBJ1-2; TRBD1 matches at 9 bases. This CDR3 region has 16 residues. CDR1 and CDR2 (germline): LNHNV, YYDKDF (reference sequence). The J segment lost 2 bases and the V segment lost 6 bases, leaving 10 bases of the junction unmatched. The CDR3 DNA reads TGTGCCACCAGTCCGGGACAGGGAACACAAAACTATGGCTACACCTTC. This translates into CATSPGQGTQNYGYTF.

The chain has TRBV7-3 and TRBJ1-1; D gene uncertain. The CDR3 runs 13 residues. CDR1 SGHTA and CDR2 FQGTGA come from the germline V gene. The V end lost 5 bases, the J end lost 2 bases, and 9 bases lay between the germline ends. The CDR3 loop is CASSRQENTEAFF. The CDR3 bases are TGTGCCAGCAGCCGTCAGGAAAACACTGAAGCTTTCTTT.

The chain links TRBV5-1 to TRBJ2-1, with D maybe TRBD2 (6 bases). CDR1 is SGHRS and CDR2 is YFSETQ in the germline V gene. The CDR3 sequence is 13 residues long. Trimming removed 3 bases at V and 7 bases at J, with 11 bases between. CDR3 DNA: TGCGCCAGCAGCTCCCCGGGGGTGAATGAGCAGTTCTTC. Its protein is CASSSPGVNEQFF.

The CDR3 DNA follows: TGTGCCACCTGTCAGGGGGATCAGCCCCAGCATTTT. It yields the protein CATCQGDQPQHF. The chain carries TRBV19 and TRBJ1-5; the match to TRBD1 covers 7 bases. Germline CDR1 LNHDA, CDR2 SQIVND (reference sequence). The CDR3 loop spans 12 amino acids. The junction had 5 bases not matched to a gene; V was cut back by 10 bases and J by 5 bases.

V usage is TRBV7-3 and J usage is TRBJ1-4; TRBD1 is a possible D gene (5 bases). Looked up from germline, CDR1 is SGHTA and CDR2 is FQGTGA. The CDR3 covers 14 residues. Trimming pared 5 bases from V and 3 bases from J, leaving 10 bases between. This chain's CDR3 is CASSQTAANEKLFF. CDR3 coding DNA: TGTGCCAGCAGCCAGACAGCAGCTAATGAAAAACTGTTTTTT.

The chain carries TRBV7-2 and TRBJ2-3; TRBD2 matches at 13 bases. Per germline, CDR1 SGHTA and CDR2 FQGNSA. The CDR3 covers 15 residues. V lost 4 bases, J lost 3 bases, and 1 base stayed unmatched. CDR3: CASSSGLAGTDTQYF. The CDR3, as DNA: TGTGCCAGCAGCTCGGGACTAGCGGGAACAGATACGCAGTATTTT.

This clone was observed a few times. The chain employs TRBV19 and TRBJ2-7; no clear D. The CDR3 loop spans 12 amino acids. Trimming took 5 bases from V and 6 from J, leaving 11 bases between them. CDR1 LNHDA and CDR2 SQIVND come from the germline V gene (reference sequence). The CDR3 nucleotides read TGTGCCAGTAGTGTTCCACTTGGCGAGCAGTACTTC. Translating gives CASSVPLGEQYF. Using reference TRBV19 and TRBJ2-7 for the parts outside the CDR3, the full variable domain is DGGITQSPKYLFRKEGQNVTLSCEQNLNHDAMYWYRQDPGQGLRLIYYSQIVNDFQKGDIAEGYSVSREKKESFPLTVTSAQKNPTAFYLCASSVPLGEQYFGPGTRLTVT.

This clone was observed a few times. V and J are TRBV4-2 and TRBJ2-1; 7 nucleotides align to TRBD2. The length of the CDR3 is 15 residues. V trimming: 6 bases; J trimming: 8 bases; junction bases outside the gene matches: 13. The V gene's germline CDR1 is LGHNA and CDR2 YNFKEQ. This chain's CDR3 is CASRPGEGRFDEQFF. The CDR3 DNA is TGTGCCAGCAGGCCTGGGGAGGGCCGCTTTGATGAGCAGTTCTTC.

In its sample, this clone was seen a few times. The rearrangement joins TRBV7-2 to TRBJ2-2; tentatively, D is TRBD2 (5 bases). The V end was cut by 4 bases, the J end by 5 bases, with 8 bases between. In germline, CDR1 is SGHTA, CDR2 FQGNSA. The CDR3 covers 13 residues. CDR3 residues: CASSSDLTGELFF. CDR3 DNA sequence: TGTGCCAGCAGCTCGGACTTGACCGGGGAGCTGTTTTTT.

The chain carries TRBV27 and TRBJ1-2; 7 nucleotides line up with TRBD1. The CDR3 covers 13 residues. From germline, CDR1 is MNHEY and CDR2 SMNVEV (reference sequence). Trimming removed 9 bases from V and 1 base from J; junction bases left unmatched: 5. The CDR3 loop is CASGDSINYGYTF. Here the CDR3 DNA reads TGTGCCAGTGGGGACAGTATTAACTATGGCTACACCTTC.

V and J are TRBV28 and TRBJ1-1; no clear D. V was pared by 1 base and J by 3 bases, with 9 bases between. CDR3 length: 14 amino acids. Germline assignment: CDR1 MDHEN and CDR2 SYDVKM. CDR3 sequence: CASSLLTRYTEAFF. The DNA of the CDR3 is TGTGCCAGCAGTTTATTGACCAGGTACACTGAAGCTTTCTTT.

V is TRBV10-3 and J is TRBJ2-2, with TRBD1 matching 7 bases. Germline lookup yields CDR1 ENHRY and CDR2 SYGVKD. The ends lost 7 bases at V and 4 bases at J; junction bases unmatched: 9. The CDR3 runs 15 residues. The CDR3 sequence: CAIMSSDRATGELFF. In DNA form, the CDR3 reads TGTGCCATCATGTCAAGTGACAGGGCCACCGGGGAGCTGTTTTTT.

The rearrangement links TRBV11-2 to TRBJ2-7; 11 nucleotides match TRBD2. V shed 5 bases and J 3 bases; nucleotides not matched to a gene: 3. The CDR3 extends over 14 amino acids. Per the germline V gene, CDR1 is SGHAT and CDR2 is FQNNGV. This CDR3 reads CASSPTSGGYEQYF. The CDR3, as DNA: TGTGCCAGCAGCCCTACTAGCGGGGGCTACGAGCAGTACTTC.

The chain recombines TRBV4-3 with TRBJ2-7; maybe TRBD2 (5 bases). V was pared by 1 base and J by 2 bases, with 12 bases between. This CDR3 has 15 residues. Per the germline V gene, CDR1 is LGHNA and CDR2 is YSLEER. CDR3 amino acids: CASSQVRTFTYEQYF. The CDR3 bases are TGCGCCAGCAGCCAAGTGAGGACTTTTACCTACGAGCAGTACTTC.

The chain uses TRBV7-2 and TRBJ1-4; 7 bases are a match to TRBD1. Germline trimming cut 6 bases from V and 4 bases from J; bases unmatched to any gene: 5. This CDR3 region has 14 residues. The germline CDR1 and CDR2 sequences are SGHTA and FQGNSA. The CDR3 nucleotides are TGTGCCAGCAGTCCAACAGGGGATAATGAAAAACTGTTTTTT. Protein product: CASSPTGDNEKLFF.

J is TRBJ2-5 and V is TRBV9, with D unclear. Germline CDR1 SGDLS, CDR2 YYNGEE. There are 13 residues in the CDR3. V was shortened by 0 bases and J by 4 bases, with 7 bases between the two germline ends. CDR3 nucleotide sequence: TGTGCCAGCAGCGTAGAACCGAGAGAGACCCAGTACTTC. It specifies CASSVEPRETQYF.

This rearrangement joins TRBV7-2 to TRBJ2-5; tentatively, D is TRBD2 (6 bases). The germline gives CDR1 SGHTA, CDR2 FQGNSA. The CDR3 covers 13 residues. V lost 5 bases to trimming and J lost 5 bases, with 12 bases between them. CDR3 region: CASSRSAGETQYF. The CDR3 DNA reads TGTGCCAGCAGCCGTAGCGCGGGGGAGACCCAGTACTTC.

The chain has TRBV12-5 and TRBJ1-1, with a weak D call TRBD1 (6 bases). Trimming removed 0 bases from V and 0 bases from J, with 11 bases in between. CDR1 and CDR2 from the germline V gene are LGHNT and FRNRAP. The CDR3 extends over 16 amino acids. The CDR3 sequence is CASGLVTGQLNTEAFF. The CDR3, as DNA: TGTGCTAGTGGTTTGGTAACCGGACAGCTGAACACTGAAGCTTTCTTT.